This T cell receptor beta chain was found in a study of T-cell memory formation after mild COVID-19. About the study: Largely donor-specific sequence clusters came from two donors. Study-level results: Whether day 37 second-wave clones are SARS-CoV-2-specific was not confirmed.

TCRdb called the 5' RACE reads again in MiXCR, with one record for every CDR3 protein. The sample has roughly 160,000 distinct CDR3 sequences, around 13% seen once; the top ten hold about 3.6%. About this clonotype itself: Antigen: not known.

Trimming removed 0 bases from V and 2 bases from J; junction bases left unmatched: 6. Germline loops: CDR1 SGHAT, CDR2 FQNNGV. The CDR3 has 16 residues. The sample was PBMCs or a T cell subset sorted from them (not recorded which). The rearrangement uses TRBV11-2 and TRBJ2-5, with 7 positions matching TRBD2. This clonotype originated in a man younger than 30 who had mild COVID-19 (a few samples of this study predate the infection). Cell type and time point are not known. The DNA of the CDR3 is TGTGCCAGCAGCTTAGATGCAGGGAGGGTGCAAGAGACCCAGTACTTC. Its protein is CASSLDAGRVQETQYF.